This T cell receptor (beta chain) comes out of a study of blood T cell repertoires in COVID-19. Study context: The study drew acute and convalescent COVID-19 samples from the United States, Italy and Spain.

The assay was immunoSEQ multiplex PCR, and TCRdb's table has in-frame clones only and misses some. The sample records fewer than 350,000 clones, roughly nine tenths being singletons. Per germline, CDR1 SGHDT and CDR2 YYEEEE. This CDR3 spans 14 amino acids. With 4 bases removed from V and 4 bases from J, the gap between germline ends came to 12 bases. Sequencing was performed on peripheral blood. The TCR comes from a woman in her twenties or thirties with COVID-19, enrolled during active disease. The chain couples TRBV5-6 to TRBJ2-1; D is perhaps TRBD1 (6 bases). The CDR3 DNA is TGTGCCAGCAGCCCAAGGACAGATTACAATGAGCAGTTCTTC. This translates into CASSPRTDYNEQFF.